This T cell receptor (beta chain) was captured by sequencing in a study of T cell responses to AZD1222 COVID-19 vaccine. Study-wide points: Two AZD1222 administrations were followed by greater Spike-specific TCR breadth and depth. Repertoire collection took place solely once the T cell response had peaked. Reportedly, nearly half of unique spike TCRs recognized epitopes outside B.1.351/B.1.1.7 mutations.

This clone was observed once. What it binds is not known. Data came from immunoSEQ multiplex PCR; TCRdb stores just in-frame clones and leaves some out. The data contain about 140,000 clones, about 93% of them singletons. The V gene's germline CDR1 is SGHDN and CDR2 FVKESK. The CDR3 contains 11 residues. Trimming took 3 bases from V and 4 from J, leaving 4 bases between them. V is TRBV14 and J is TRBJ2-7; D not resolved. This clonotype was obtained from an adult in good health. This specimen was peripheral blood, taken on day 0 of AZD1222 vaccination. The CDR3 DNA follows: TGTGCCAGCAGCCATGTATACGAGCAGTACTTC. It specifies CASSHVYEQYF.